Shown below are 9 T cell receptor beta chains from a single sample sequenced in a study of shared clonotypes between healthy human individuals (TCRdb year 2020). CD8 naive samples were CD45RO-negative cells positively selected for CCR7, giving a CD45RA+CCR7+ population that excluded TemRA cells. Receptor amplification or capture employed the immunoSEQ multiplex PCR assay. As stored in TCRdb, this immuneACCESS dataset retains in-frame rearrangements with V and J assigned. A fraction of the clones does not appear; measured against another copy, unresolved V genes explain less than half of the discrepancy, and the remainder lacks a known reason. The table for this sample lists hundreds of thousands of clones; around 92% of them were counted only once. The ten largest clones take up nearly 25% of the sample. The specimen was naive CD8+ T cells sorted from blood. Read against the paper, the sample's cell subset or site label means: CD45RA+CCR7+. Every receptor here comes from a young man in good health.

A single count supports this clone. The chain carries TRBV28 and TRBJ2-3, with TRBD2 identical over 9 bases. Germline assignment: CDR1 MDHEN and CDR2 SYDVKM. The CDR3 length is 15 residues. Trimming at V came to 2 bases and at J to 4 bases, leaving 4 bases not matched to a gene. CDR3 region: CASSLLVAGADTQYF. The CDR3 DNA sequence: TGTGCCAGCAGTTTACTCGTAGCGGGAGCAGATACGCAGTATTTT.

V is TRBV28 and J is TRBJ2-2, with D possibly being TRBD1 (5 bases). V shed 7 bases and J shed 1 base, with 7 bases lying between them. CDR1 and CDR2 (germline): MDHEN, SYDVKM. The CDR3 covers 13 residues. The CDR3 DNA reads TGTGCCAGCAAAGACAGGAACACCGGGGAGCTGTTTTTT. Amino acid sequence: CASKDRNTGELFF.

This clone came up a few times. The chain joins TRBV7-6 to TRBJ1-1, with 7 bases matching TRBD1. This CDR3 comprises 14 residues. The V segment lost 2 bases and the J segment 2 bases; nucleotides outside the gene matches: 2. CDR1 and CDR2 from the germline V gene are SGHVS and FNYEAQ. The CDR3: CASSLQGGNTEAFF. CDR3 nucleotides: TGTGCCAGCAGCTTACAGGGGGGTAACACTGAAGCTTTCTTT.

The chain is built from TRBV27 and TRBJ2-1; TRBD1 matches at 8 bases. This CDR3 comprises 15 residues. Germline CDR1 and CDR2: MNHEY and SMNVEV (reference sequence). Trimming cost V 8 bases and J 5 bases; bases outside gene matches: 11. The CDR3 loop is CASGTSGQVNNEQFF. CDR3 coding DNA: TGTGCCAGCGGGACCTCGGGACAGGTTAACAATGAGCAGTTCTTC.

CDR3 coding DNA: TGTGCCAGCAGTGACTCGAAGGGGCACAGGGTCAATCAGCCCCAGCATTTT. Its translation: CASSDSKGHRVNQPQHF. V is TRBV6-4 and J is TRBJ1-5, with D possibly being TRBD1 (6 bases). Germline assignment: CDR1 MRHNA and CDR2 SNTAGT. The V gene lost 0 bases and the J gene lost 3 bases, with 15 bases spanning the gap. The CDR3 loop spans 17 amino acids.

This chain uses TRBV5-5 with TRBJ2-7; 7 bases fit TRBD1. With 4 bases clipped from V and 3 bases from J, the junction kept 16 bases outside the gene matches. Germline V lookup: CDR1 SGHKS, CDR2 YYEKEE (reference sequence). This CDR3 region has 17 residues. The CDR3 DNA reads TGTGCCAGCAGCCGTGGAGAGGACAGGCAAGTTCGCTACGAGCAGTACTTC. Its translation: CASSRGEDRQVRYEQYF.

The chain recombines TRBV2 with TRBJ2-7; D may match TRBD1 or TRBD2 (5 bases each). Trimming removed 6 bases from V and 4 bases from J, with 10 bases in between. The V gene's germline CDR1 is SNHLY and CDR2 FYNNEI. The CDR3 length is 12 residues. CDR3 loop: CASRGVEYEQYF. The CDR3 bases are TGTGCCAGCAGGGGGGTGGAATACGAGCAGTACTTC.

The chain recombines TRBV28 with TRBJ2-2; D may be TRBD1 (5 bases). CDR3 length: 17 residues. Trimming stripped 3 bases from V and 3 bases from J, with 17 bases between. Germline V gene data show CDR1 as MDHEN and CDR2 as SYDVKM. CDR3 DNA sequence: TGTGCCAGCAGTTTTGATGTCAGGGAACGGGACACCGGGGAGCTGTTTTTT. Its translation: CASSFDVRERDTGELFF.

The chain combines TRBV5-1 with TRBJ1-2; unclear D gene. The germline V gene has CDR1 SGHRS and CDR2 YFSETQ. V was pared by 3 bases and J by 5 bases, with 26 bases between. CDR3 size: 18 residues. The CDR3 here is CASSSQSTSVRAGYGYTF. The CDR3 DNA is TGCGCCAGCAGCTCGCAATCAACCTCAGTACGGGCGGGTTATGGCTACACCTTC.